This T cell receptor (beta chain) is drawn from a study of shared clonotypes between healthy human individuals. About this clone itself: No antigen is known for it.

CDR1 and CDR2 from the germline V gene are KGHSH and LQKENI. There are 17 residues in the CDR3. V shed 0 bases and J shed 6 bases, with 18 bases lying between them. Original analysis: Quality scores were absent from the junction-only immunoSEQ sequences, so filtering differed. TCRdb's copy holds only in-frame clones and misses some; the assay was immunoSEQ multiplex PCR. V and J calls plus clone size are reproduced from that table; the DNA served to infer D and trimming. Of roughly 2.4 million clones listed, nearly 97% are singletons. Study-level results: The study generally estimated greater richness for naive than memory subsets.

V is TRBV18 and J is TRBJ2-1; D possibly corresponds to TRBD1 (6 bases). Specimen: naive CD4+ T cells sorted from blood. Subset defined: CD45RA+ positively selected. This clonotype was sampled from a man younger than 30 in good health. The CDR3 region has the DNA TGTGCCAGCTCACCACCGACAGGAACTGGGGAGTTCAATGAGCAGTTCTTC. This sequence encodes CASSPPTGTGEFNEQFF.